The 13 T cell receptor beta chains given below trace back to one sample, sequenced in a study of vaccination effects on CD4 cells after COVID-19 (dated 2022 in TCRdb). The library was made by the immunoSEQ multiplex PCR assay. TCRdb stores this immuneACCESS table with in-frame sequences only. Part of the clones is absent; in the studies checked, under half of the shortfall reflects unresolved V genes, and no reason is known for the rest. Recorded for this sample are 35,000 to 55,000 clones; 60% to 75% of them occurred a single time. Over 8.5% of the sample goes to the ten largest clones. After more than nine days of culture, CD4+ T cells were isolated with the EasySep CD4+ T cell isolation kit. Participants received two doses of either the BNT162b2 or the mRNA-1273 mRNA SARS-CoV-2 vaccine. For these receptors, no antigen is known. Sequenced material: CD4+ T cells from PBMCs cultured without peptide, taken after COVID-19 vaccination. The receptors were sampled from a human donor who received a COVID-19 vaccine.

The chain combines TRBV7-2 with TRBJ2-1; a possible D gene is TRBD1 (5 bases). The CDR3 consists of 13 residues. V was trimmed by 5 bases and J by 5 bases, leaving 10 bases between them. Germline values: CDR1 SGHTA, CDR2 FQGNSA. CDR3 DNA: TGTGCCAGCAGCCCCCGACAGAACAATGAGCAGTTCTTC. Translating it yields CASSPRQNNEQFF.

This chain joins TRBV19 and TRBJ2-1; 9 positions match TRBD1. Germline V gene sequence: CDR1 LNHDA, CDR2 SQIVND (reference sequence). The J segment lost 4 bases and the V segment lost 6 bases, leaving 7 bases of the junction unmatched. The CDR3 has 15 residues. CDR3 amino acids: CASSPGQGRYNEQFF. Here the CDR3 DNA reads TGTGCCAGTAGCCCAGGACAGGGGCGGTACAATGAGCAGTTCTTC.

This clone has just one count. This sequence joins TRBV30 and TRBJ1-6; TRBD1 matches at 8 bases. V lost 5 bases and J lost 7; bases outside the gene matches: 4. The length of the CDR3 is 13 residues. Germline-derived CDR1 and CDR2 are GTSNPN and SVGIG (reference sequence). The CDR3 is CAWQGARNSPLHF. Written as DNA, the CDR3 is TGTGCCTGGCAGGGGGCGCGGAATTCACCCCTCCACTTT.

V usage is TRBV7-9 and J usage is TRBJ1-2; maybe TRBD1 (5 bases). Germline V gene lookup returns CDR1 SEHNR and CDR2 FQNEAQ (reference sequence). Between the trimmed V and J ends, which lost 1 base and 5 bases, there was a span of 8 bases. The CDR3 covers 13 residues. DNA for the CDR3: TGTGCCAGCAGCTTAGGCGCAGGGTATGGCTACACCTTC. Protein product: CASSLGAGYGYTF.

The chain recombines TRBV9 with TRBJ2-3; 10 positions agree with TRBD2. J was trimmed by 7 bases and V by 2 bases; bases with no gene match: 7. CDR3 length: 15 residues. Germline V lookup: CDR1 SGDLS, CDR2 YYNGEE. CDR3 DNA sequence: TGTGCCAGCAGCGTTAGCGGGGGGCGCTACAATACGCAGTATTTT. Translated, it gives CASSVSGGRYNTQYF.

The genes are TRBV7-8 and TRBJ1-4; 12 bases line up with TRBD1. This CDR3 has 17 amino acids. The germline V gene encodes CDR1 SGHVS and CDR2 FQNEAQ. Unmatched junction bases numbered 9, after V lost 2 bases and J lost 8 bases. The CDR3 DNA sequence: TGTGCCAGCAGCTTAATTTCCGGGACAGGGGGCTCGGAAAAACTGTTTTTT. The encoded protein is CASSLISGTGGSEKLFF.

CDR3 sequence: CASIERQGGTGELFF. The CDR3 DNA is TGTGCCAGCATCGAACGACAGGGGGGCACCGGGGAGCTGTTTTTT. The chain employs TRBV9 and TRBJ2-2; 9 bases map to TRBD1. This CDR3 has 15 amino acids. The V and J ends lost 6 bases and 4 bases, in that order; junction bases with no gene match: 7. Germline V lookup: CDR1 SGDLS, CDR2 YYNGEE.

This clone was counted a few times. CDR3 sequence: CASAEARYGYTF. CDR3 sequence (DNA): TGTGCCAGTGCAGAAGCCCGCTATGGCTACACCTTC. J is TRBJ1-2 and V is TRBV19, with D unclear. Between the trimmed V and J ends, which lost 8 bases and 4 bases, there was a span of 11 bases. Per germline, CDR1 LNHDA and CDR2 SQIVND (reference sequence). This CDR3 has 12 amino acids.

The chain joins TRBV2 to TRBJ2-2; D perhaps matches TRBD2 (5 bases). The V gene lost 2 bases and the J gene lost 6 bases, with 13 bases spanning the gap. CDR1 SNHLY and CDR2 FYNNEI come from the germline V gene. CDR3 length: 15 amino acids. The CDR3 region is CASSESRTGAGELFF. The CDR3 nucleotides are TGTGCCAGCAGTGAAAGTAGGACCGGGGCCGGGGAGCTGTTTTTT.

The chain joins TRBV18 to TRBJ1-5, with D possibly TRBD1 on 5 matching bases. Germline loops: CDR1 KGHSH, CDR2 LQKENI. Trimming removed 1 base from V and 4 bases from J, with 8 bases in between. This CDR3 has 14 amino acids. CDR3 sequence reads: CASSPRGSNQPQHF. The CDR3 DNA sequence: TGTGCCAGCTCACCACGGGGGTCTAATCAGCCCCAGCATTTT. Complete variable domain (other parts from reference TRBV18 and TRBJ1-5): NAGVMQNPRHLVRRRGQEARLRCSPMKGHSHVYWYRQLPEEGLKFMVYLQKENIIDESGMPKERFSAEFPKEGPSILRIQQVVRGDSAAYFCASSPRGSNQPQHFGDGTRLSIL.

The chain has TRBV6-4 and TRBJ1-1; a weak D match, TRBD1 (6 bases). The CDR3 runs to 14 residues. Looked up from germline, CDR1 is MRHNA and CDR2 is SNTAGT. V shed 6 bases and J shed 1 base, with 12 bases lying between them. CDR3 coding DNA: TGTGCCAGCAGCCGTCAACAGGGGAACACTGAAGCTTTCTTT. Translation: CASSRQQGNTEAFF.

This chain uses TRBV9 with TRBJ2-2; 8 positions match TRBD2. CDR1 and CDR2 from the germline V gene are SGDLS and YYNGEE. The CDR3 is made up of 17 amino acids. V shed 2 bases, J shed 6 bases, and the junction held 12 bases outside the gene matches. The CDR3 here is CASSVSGGGYSAGELFF. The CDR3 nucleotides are TGTGCCAGCAGCGTCAGCGGCGGGGGGTATTCCGCCGGGGAGCTGTTTTTT.

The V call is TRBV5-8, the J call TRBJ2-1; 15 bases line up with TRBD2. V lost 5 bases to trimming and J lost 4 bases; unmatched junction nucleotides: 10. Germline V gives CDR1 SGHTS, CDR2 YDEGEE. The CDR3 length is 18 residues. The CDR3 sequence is CASSYTGTSGGIYNEQFF. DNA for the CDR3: TGTGCCAGCAGTTATACCGGGACTAGCGGGGGGATATACAATGAGCAGTTCTTC. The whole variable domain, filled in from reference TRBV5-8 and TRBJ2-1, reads EAGVTQSPTHLIKTRGQQATLRCSPISGHTSVYWYQQALGLGLQFLLWYDEGEERNRGNFPPRFSGRQFPNYSSELNVNALELEDSALYLCASSYTGTSGGIYNEQFFGPGTRLTVL.